This T cell receptor beta chain was sequenced in a study of blood T cells in healthy people across ages. In regard to this clonotype: A read error may produce the germline difference seen at one junction end.

PCR was performed a second time for about 7 to 11 cycles using a sample-barcoded 5' primer and a J-beta primer mix. TCRdb fed the 5' RACE reads into MiXCR, producing one record per CDR3 protein. The sample yields about 900,000 distinct CDR3 sequences, about 48% seen once. The receptor was derived from a man aged 30 to 39 in good health. The sample consisted of blood.

The CDR3 loop is CSARSVRGAYSKQPQHF. CDR3 coding DNA: TGCAGTGCTAGATCCGTGAGGGGGGCATATAGCAAGCAGCCCCAGCATTTT. The chain carries TRBV20-1 and TRBJ1-5, with D perhaps matching TRBD1 (6 bases). The length of the CDR3 is 17 residues. Per the germline V gene, CDR1 is DFQATT and CDR2 is SNEGSKA (reference sequence).